The rows below give T cell receptor beta chains drawn from one sample of a study of cytomegalovirus exposure and HLA in healthy donors. Method: immunoSEQ multiplex PCR; TCRdb's copy keeps in-frame clones and lacks some. The sample includes some 67,000 clones, over 75% of them seen just once. Source material: PBMCs. These receptors were taken from a man aged 40-49 years in good health and CMV-seronegative. CDR3s include the opening cysteine and the closing phenylalanine or tryptophan. The D gene is left open where the match is weak. The listing skips clone size in some rows; elsewhere it reads once, few, many or a size class.

d_gene: NA; abundance: NA; v_gene: TRBV19; j_gene: TRBJ2-7; CDR3nt: TGTGCCAGTAGCGAGAGATTTTCCGAGCAGTACTTC; CDR3aa: CASSERFSEQYF
d_gene: NA; abundance: NA; v_gene: TRBV2; j_gene: TRBJ2-5; CDR3nt: TGTGCCAGCAGTGAACTACTTTCCCAAGAGACCCAGTACTTC; CDR3aa: CASSELLSQETQYF
d_gene: NA; abundance: NA; v_gene: TRBV12-1; j_gene: TRBJ2-1; CDR3nt: TGTGCCAGCAGCTTTGCCACACTTAGCAAGAGCTCCTACAATGAGCAGTTCTTC; CDR3aa: CASSFATLSKSSYNEQFF
d_gene: NA; abundance: NA; v_gene: TRBV6-1; j_gene: TRBJ1-5; CDR3nt: TGTGCCAGCAGGGGGGGTCAGCCCCAGCATTTT; CDR3aa: CASRGGQPQHF
d_gene: NA; abundance: once; v_gene: TRBV5-1; j_gene: TRBJ2-1; CDR3nt: TGCGCCAGCAGCTTGGAGCTGGGCGAGCAGTTCTTC; CDR3aa: CASSLELGEQFF
d_gene: NA; abundance: NA; v_gene: TRBV7-6; j_gene: TRBJ2-3; CDR3nt: TGTGCCAGCAGCTATGTGGCAGGGGCTGGCGATACGCAGTATTTT; CDR3aa: CASSYVAGAGDTQYF
d_gene: NA; abundance: NA; v_gene: TRBV10-1; j_gene: TRBJ1-1; CDR3nt: TGCGCCAGCAGTGAGCGGCAGGGCGGCACTGAAGCTTTCTTT; CDR3aa: CASSERQGGTEAFF
d_gene: TRBD2; abundance: few; v_gene: TRBV6-4; j_gene: TRBJ2-1; CDR3nt: TGTGCCAGCAGTTACACCCTAGCGGGAGTCTACTACAATGAGCAGTTCTTC; CDR3aa: CASSYTLAGVYYNEQFF
d_gene: NA; abundance: NA; v_gene: TRBV5-4; j_gene: TRBJ2-7; CDR3nt: TGTGCCAGCAGACCCCTTGCGGACTACTCTGCCGAGCAGTACTTC; CDR3aa: CASRPLADYSAEQYF
d_gene: NA; abundance: NA; v_gene: TRBV7-9; j_gene: TRBJ1-3; CDR3nt: TGTTCCAGCAGCTCCGACGGGTTGGTTGGAAACACCATATATTTT; CDR3aa: CSSSSDGLVGNTIYF
d_gene: TRBD2; abundance: NA; v_gene: TRBV7-9; j_gene: TRBJ2-2; CDR3nt: TGTGCCAGCAGCGCCCCGGGGGGGACAAGCACCGGGGAGCTGTTTTTT; CDR3aa: CASSAPGGTSTGELFF
d_gene: NA; abundance: NA; v_gene: TRBV5-1; j_gene: TRBJ2-5; CDR3nt: TGCGCCAGCAGCTTGGAGGGGCGCGAGGTGGAGACCCAGTACTTC; CDR3aa: CASSLEGREVETQYF
d_gene: TRBD1; abundance: NA; v_gene: TRBV27; j_gene: TRBJ1-1; CDR3nt: TGTGCCAGCAGTTTCTCGGGACAGGTTAATACTGAAGCTTTCTTT; CDR3aa: CASSFSGQVNTEAFF
d_gene: TRBD1; abundance: NA; v_gene: TRBV27; j_gene: TRBJ2-7; CDR3nt: TGTGCCAGCAGTTTGACAGGGATGAGTTACGAGCAGTACTTC; CDR3aa: CASSLTGMSYEQYF
d_gene: NA; abundance: NA; v_gene: TRBV18; j_gene: TRBJ2-7; CDR3nt: TGTGCCAGCCGTCAGGAATACGAGCAGTACTTC; CDR3aa: CASRQEYEQYF
d_gene: TRBD1; abundance: NA; v_gene: TRBV28; j_gene: TRBJ1-4; CDR3nt: TGTGCCAGCAGTTCCGCCCCCGGGACAGGGGGCTTAGGGGAAAAACTGTTTTTT; CDR3aa: CASSSAPGTGGLGEKLFF
d_gene: TRBD1; abundance: NA; v_gene: TRBV29-1; j_gene: TRBJ2-7; CDR3nt: TGCAGCGTTTGGACAGGAGCCTACGAGCAGTACTTC; CDR3aa: CSVWTGAYEQYF
d_gene: TRBD1; abundance: NA; v_gene: TRBV6-4; j_gene: TRBJ2-7; CDR3nt: TGTGCCAGCAGTGACCGCGGACAGGCCCTACCCCACTACGAGCAGTACTTC; CDR3aa: CASSDRGQALPHYEQYF
d_gene: NA; abundance: NA; v_gene: TRBV15; j_gene: TRBJ2-7; CDR3nt: TGTGCCACCAGCAGAACGACTAGCTCCTACGAGCAGTACTTC; CDR3aa: CATSRTTSSYEQYF
d_gene: TRBD1; abundance: NA; v_gene: TRBV11-2; j_gene: TRBJ2-4; CDR3nt: TGTGCCAGCAGTCCGGAGGGACAGGGCCCAAACATTCAGTACTTC; CDR3aa: CASSPEGQGPNIQYF
d_gene: NA; abundance: NA; v_gene: TRBV19; j_gene: TRBJ1-2; CDR3nt: TGTGCCAGTAGTATTTCTCCAGGGAATGGCTACACCTTC; CDR3aa: CASSISPGNGYTF
d_gene: NA; abundance: few; v_gene: TRBV6-1; j_gene: TRBJ1-4; CDR3nt: TGTGCCAGCACCGGAGGGACCCTGGGTGAAAAACTGTTTTTT; CDR3aa: CASTGGTLGEKLFF
d_gene: NA; abundance: NA; v_gene: TRBV7-2; j_gene: TRBJ2-7; CDR3nt: TGTGCCAGCAGCTTAGGATCCGGACATTACTACGAGCAGTACTTC; CDR3aa: CASSLGSGHYYEQYF
d_gene: TRBD1; abundance: NA; v_gene: TRBV5-4; j_gene: TRBJ2-1; CDR3nt: TGTGCCATCCTGGACAGGGGCTCTGGGAATGAGCAGTTCTTC; CDR3aa: CAILDRGSGNEQFF
d_gene: TRBD2; abundance: NA; v_gene: TRBV2; j_gene: TRBJ2-2; CDR3nt: TGTGCCAGCAGAAGGACTAGCGGGGGCACCGGGACCGGGGAGCTGTTTTTT; CDR3aa: CASRRTSGGTGTGELFF
d_gene: NA; abundance: NA; v_gene: TRBV6-5; j_gene: TRBJ1-2; CDR3nt: TGTGCCAGCAGTTACAAGGAGGGGGGGGTGTATGGCTACACCTTC; CDR3aa: CASSYKEGGVYGYTF
d_gene: TRBD1; abundance: few; v_gene: TRBV6-5; j_gene: TRBJ1-1; CDR3nt: TGTGCCAGCAGTTACGCGGACAGGACTGAAGCTTTCTTT; CDR3aa: CASSYADRTEAFF
d_gene: TRBD1; abundance: NA; v_gene: TRBV19; j_gene: TRBJ2-3; CDR3nt: TGTGCCAGTAGTCCCAGGGGGATCCCAGATACGCAGTATTTT; CDR3aa: CASSPRGIPDTQYF
d_gene: NA; abundance: NA; v_gene: TRBV28; j_gene: TRBJ2-1; CDR3nt: TGTGCCAGCAGTTCGGAGGTAGTGAGGGAGTTCTTC; CDR3aa: CASSSEVVREFF
d_gene: TRBD1; abundance: NA; v_gene: TRBV13; j_gene: TRBJ1-2; CDR3nt: TGTGCCAGCAGGCCCGGACAGGGGAACTATGGCTACACCTTC; CDR3aa: CASRPGQGNYGYTF
d_gene: NA; abundance: many; v_gene: TRBV5-1; j_gene: TRBJ2-7; CDR3nt: TGCGCCAGCAGCGGTGACAGGAGCTCCTACGAGCAGTACTTC; CDR3aa: CASSGDRSSYEQYF
d_gene: NA; abundance: NA; v_gene: TRBV10-3; j_gene: TRBJ2-7; CDR3nt: TGTGCCATCACGGACAGTCAACCCTACGAGCAGTACTTC; CDR3aa: CAITDSQPYEQYF